The 2 T cell receptor beta chains reported below all come from one sample, sequenced in a study of T cell responses to AZD1222 COVID-19 vaccine. Clones were read by immunoSEQ multiplex PCR, and TCRdb kept only the in-frame ones, dropping some. This sample has about 160,000 clones, with 70% to 90% found just once. This specimen consisted of peripheral blood, obtained on day 0 of AZD1222 vaccination. Receptors originate from an adult in good health.

The genes are TRBV15 and TRBJ1-2; no clear D gene. The CDR3 contains 12 residues. CDR1 and CDR2 from the germline V gene are LNHNV and YYDKDF (reference sequence). V was trimmed by 4 bases and J by 5 bases, leaving 8 bases between them. CDR3 in DNA: TGTGCCACCAGCATCGCCCGATATGGCTACACCTTC. Translated: CATSIARYGYTF.

This rearrangement joins TRBV7-8 to TRBJ1-1, with 7 bases fitting TRBD1. Germline trimming cut 4 bases from V and 0 bases from J; bases unmatched to any gene: 8. There are 16 residues in the CDR3. Per the germline V gene, CDR1 is SGHVS and CDR2 is FQNEAQ. The chain's CDR3 is CASSSRTGTVNTEAFF. DNA for the CDR3: TGTGCCAGCAGCTCACGCACGGGGACAGTGAACACTGAAGCTTTCTTT.